The T cell receptor beta chain under discussion was sequenced for a study of CD8+CD57+ T cells in acquired aplastic anemia. V lost 1 base and J lost 5, with 14 bases in between. The length of the CDR3 is 15 residues. CDR1 is SGHVT and CDR2 is SQSDAQ in the germline V gene. Patients included in sequencing had previously demonstrated CD8+CD57+ cell expansion by flow cytometry. Genomic DNA was employed as the template in profiling TCR beta VDJ and CDR3. Using its own MiXCR run on the reads, TCRdb lists one record per CDR3 protein. The sample lists 200,000 to 300,000 distinct CDR3 sequences; 45% to 50% were seen once.

Sequenced: sorted CD4+, CD8+, or CD8+CD57+ T cells (not recorded which) from PBMCs. This clonotype originated in a human donor with aplastic anemia. V is TRBV7-4 and J is TRBJ2-5; tentative D call: TRBD2 (5 bases). The CDR3 sequence: CASSLEYSEGETQYF. CDR3 bases: TGTGCCAGCAGCTTAGAGTATAGCGAAGGGGAGACCCAGTACTTC.